This T cell receptor beta chain was profiled in a study of post-analysis software for immune sequencing data. Study-level results: A few TRBV segments (TRBV5-6, TRBV5-1 and TRBV20-1 among them) occurred more frequently in patients than in controls. People with multiple sclerosis had a significantly lower normalized Chao1 diversity than controls did.

Prepared libraries of TCR beta cDNA carried unique molecular identifiers. TCRdb re-called the PCR reads with MiXCR, one entry per CDR3 protein. The sample holds a few hundred thousand distinct CDR3 sequences, approximately 33% seen once. Trimming took 6 bases from V and 10 from J, leaving 15 bases between them. The length of the CDR3 is 12 residues. CDR1 is MNHNY and CDR2 is SVGAGI in the germline V gene (reference sequence). On this clonotype itself: Its cognate antigen is unknown.

Sequencing was carried out using blood. The origin of this receptor is a girl aged 10 to 17 with multiple sclerosis. The gene calls are TRBV6-6 and TRBJ2-5; no reliable D call. For the CDR3, the DNA is TGTGCCAGCAGCACTACCACCCAGTTCCAGTACTTC. Amino acids: CASSTTTQFQYF.